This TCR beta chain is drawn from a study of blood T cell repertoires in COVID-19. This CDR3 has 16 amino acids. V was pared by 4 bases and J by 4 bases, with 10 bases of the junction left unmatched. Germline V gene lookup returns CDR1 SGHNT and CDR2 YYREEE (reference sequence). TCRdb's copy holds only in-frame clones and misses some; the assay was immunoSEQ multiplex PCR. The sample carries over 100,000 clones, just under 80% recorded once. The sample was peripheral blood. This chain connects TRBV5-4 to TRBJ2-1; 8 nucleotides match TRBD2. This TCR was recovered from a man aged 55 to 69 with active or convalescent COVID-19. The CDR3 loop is CASSPGGSGNYNEQFF. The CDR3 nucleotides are TGTGCCAGCAGCCCCGGGGGTAGCGGGAATTACAATGAGCAGTTCTTC.